The present T cell receptor (beta chain) was sequenced within a study of cytomegalovirus exposure and HLA in healthy donors. Whole-study results and caveats: The productive fraction for most TCR beta V segments was about 87% or about 30% in an earlier analysis.

Remarks on this clone: Its antigen is currently unknown.

13 Jbeta primers and 60 Vbeta primers were used for the PCR. Clones were read by immunoSEQ multiplex PCR, and TCRdb kept only the in-frame ones, dropping some. The sample records some 130,000 clones, about 74% being singletons. The germline CDR1 and CDR2 sequences are SNHLY and FYNNEI. Losses at the gene ends were 7 bases for V and 5 bases for J; bases not matched to a gene: 5. The CDR3 length is 14 residues. Source material: PBMCs. This clonotype was sampled from a man aged 35 to 55 in good health and CMV-seronegative. The chain joins TRBV2 to TRBJ2-1, with TRBD1 identical over 10 bases. This CDR3 is CASKQGQGNNEQFF. CDR3 bases: TGTGCCAGCAAGCAGGGACAGGGGAACAATGAGCAGTTCTTC.